The rows below give T cell receptor beta chains drawn from one sample of a study of shared clonotypes between healthy human individuals. Sequencing was performed with immunoSEQ multiplex PCR; in TCRdb, only in-frame clones are kept and a portion is missing. In the table there are more than 500,000 clones, approximately 96% of which are singletons. Sequences were obtained from naive CD8+ T cells sorted from blood. Receptor source: a woman in her twenties or thirties in good health. The CDR3 runs from the conserved cysteine through the conserved F or W. The order of the fields is J gene, V gene, D gene, clone size, CDR3 protein, CDR3 DNA. D genes are given only for firm matches. The listing skips clone size in some rows; elsewhere it reads once, few, many or a size class.

TRBJ2-1 TRBV19 TRBD2 - CASSMGTSLEQFF TGTGCCAGTAGTATGGGGACTAGTCTTGAGCAGTTCTTC
TRBJ1-2 TRBV9 - - CASSPLNYGYTF TGTGCCAGCAGCCCGTTGAACTATGGCTACACCTTC
TRBJ2-2 TRBV28 TRBD2 - CASSLIAGDTGELFF TGTGCCAGCAGTTTAATAGCGGGAGACACCGGGGAGCTGTTTTTT
TRBJ2-7 TRBV5-6 - - CASSLAGRSYEQYF TGTGCCAGCAGCTTGGCAGGGAGGTCCTACGAGCAGTACTTC
TRBJ2-7 TRBV7-9 TRBD1 - CASSLSRDRVSYEQYF TGTGCCAGCAGCTTATCCCGGGACAGGGTCTCCTACGAGCAGTACTTC
TRBJ2-3 TRBV29-1 - - CSVGSSDTQYF TGCAGCGTTGGTTCCTCAGATACGCAGTATTTT
TRBJ2-1 TRBV12-5 TRBD1 - CASGLWDRGYIDNEQFF TGTGCTAGTGGTTTGTGGGACAGGGGATATATCGACAATGAGCAGTTCTTC
TRBJ1-6 TRBV7-9 - - CASSLAPDGYSPLHF TGTGCCAGCAGCTTAGCCCCGGATGGCTATTCACCCCTCCACTTT
TRBJ1-1 TRBV27 - - CASSTPGGIDTEAFF TGTGCCAGCAGTACCCCGGGGGGGATCGACACTGAAGCTTTCTTT
TRBJ2-1 TRBV9 - - CASSLSYNEQFF TGTGCCAGCAGCCTTTCCTACAATGAGCAGTTCTTC
TRBJ2-1 TRBV27 TRBD2 - CASSSGTSGRSEQFF TGTGCCAGCAGTTCAGGGACTAGCGGGAGATCTGAGCAGTTCTTC
TRBJ1-1 TRBV6-6 - - CASSQRDKGPEAFF TGTGCCAGCAGTCAACGGGACAAGGGACCCGAAGCTTTCTTT
TRBJ2-5 TRBV7-9 TRBD2 - CASSSAGGWETQYF TGTGCCAGCAGCTCAGCGGGAGGCTGGGAGACCCAGTACTTC
TRBJ1-3 TRBV9 - - CASSSIEYSDSGNTIYF TGTGCCAGCAGCTCAATAGAGTACAGCGACTCTGGAAACACCATATATTTT
TRBJ2-7 TRBV7-9 - few CASSSPSGYSYEQYF TGTGCCAGCAGCTCACCGAGCGGGTATTCCTACGAGCAGTACTTC
TRBJ2-7 TRBV14 - - CASSQPRESYEQYF TGTGCCAGCAGCCAACCCAGGGAGAGCTACGAGCAGTACTTC
TRBJ1-1 TRBV27 - - CASISPGTEAFF TGTGCCAGCATTAGCCCGGGCACTGAAGCTTTCTTT
TRBJ2-1 TRBV4-1 - - CASSQDGNEQFF TGCGCCAGCAGCCAAGACGGCAATGAGCAGTTCTTC
TRBJ2-7 TRBV5-1 TRBD2 - CASSSSGGSTLEQYF TGCGCCAGCAGCTCTAGCGGGGGTTCGACCCTGGAGCAGTACTTC
TRBJ1-2 TRBV5-1 TRBD1 - CASSQTPGQLYYGYTF TGCGCCAGCAGCCAGACACCGGGACAGCTCTACTATGGCTACACCTTC
TRBJ2-7 TRBV27 TRBD2 - CASSISGPHYEQYF TGTGCCAGCAGTATTAGCGGGCCCCACTACGAGCAGTACTTC
TRBJ2-7 TRBV4-2 TRBD2 once CASSHDGTSGISYEQYF TGTGCCAGCAGCCATGACGGGACTAGCGGGATCTCCTACGAGCAGTACTTC
TRBJ2-3 TRBV29-1 TRBD1 - CSVPDREHQDTQYF TGCAGCGTACCGGACAGGGAGCACCAGGATACGCAGTATTTT
TRBJ2-7 TRBV19 TRBD1 - CASSTRSGGTGDYEQYF TGTGCCAGTAGTACGAGGTCGGGGGGGACAGGGGACTACGAGCAGTACTTC
TRBJ2-7 TRBV28 - - CASNSPYEQYF TGTGCCAGCAACAGTCCCTACGAGCAGTACTTC
TRBJ1-5 TRBV5-6 - - CASSYGQSNQPQHF TGTGCCAGCAGTTACGGACAGAGCAATCAGCCCCAGCATTTT
TRBJ2-1 TRBV5-1 TRBD2 - CASRDVAGSIHEQFF TGCGCCAGCAGGGATGTAGCGGGTTCTATACATGAGCAGTTCTTC
TRBJ2-1 TRBV7-9 TRBD2 - CASMDEGLLVGEQFF TGTGCCAGCATGGACGAGGGACTACTGGTGGGTGAGCAGTTCTTC
TRBJ2-7 TRBV6-5 - - CASSTQQGSEQYF TGTGCCAGCAGTACCCAACAGGGATCCGAGCAGTACTTC
TRBJ2-7 TRBV28 - once CASTPVGLPYEQYF TGTGCCAGCACTCCGGTGGGACTCCCCTACGAGCAGTACTTC
TRBJ2-3 TRBV28 TRBD2 - CASSLSLGRIEDTQYF TGTGCCAGCAGTTTATCACTCGGGAGGATCGAGGATACGCAGTATTTT
TRBJ2-1 TRBV2 - - CASSGAVDEQFF TGTGCCAGCAGTGGGGCCGTCGATGAGCAGTTCTTC
TRBJ2-1 TRBV4-1 TRBD2 - CASSQEWTSGYNEQFF TGCGCCAGCAGCCAAGAGTGGACTAGCGGATACAATGAGCAGTTCTTC
TRBJ2-7 TRBV4-1 - - CASSQDAAPYEQYF TGCGCCAGCAGCCAAGATGCAGCGCCCTACGAGCAGTACTTC
TRBJ1-5 TRBV6-1 - - CASSDRTGDSNQPQHF TGTGCCAGCAGTGACCGTACTGGGGATAGCAATCAGCCCCAGCATTTT
TRBJ2-1 TRBV5-4 TRBD2 once CASSSSGRARSGNEQFF TGTGCCAGCAGCAGTAGCGGGAGGGCCCGGTCGGGAAATGAGCAGTTCTTC
TRBJ1-1 TRBV2 TRBD1 - CASSGDREGLNTEAFF TGTGCCAGCAGTGGGGACAGGGAAGGTTTGAACACTGAAGCTTTCTTT
TRBJ2-7 TRBV7-9 TRBD2 - CASSSPAGTTEYEQYF TGTGCCAGCAGCTCACCAGCCGGGACTACCGAGTACGAGCAGTACTTC
TRBJ2-7 TRBV29-1 - - CSVEDGVPYEQYF TGCAGCGTTGAAGATGGGGTTCCCTACGAGCAGTACTTC
TRBJ1-1 TRBV7-6 TRBD1 - CASSSGQGKAFF TGTGCCAGCAGCTCAGGACAGGGGAAAGCTTTCTTT
TRBJ2-1 TRBV7-9 - - CASSFVSSYNEQFF TGTGCCAGCAGCTTCGTGAGCTCCTACAATGAGCAGTTCTTC
TRBJ2-2 TRBV4-2 - - CASSLGGLTNTGELFF TGTGCCAGCAGCCTCGGGGGACTGACGAACACCGGGGAGCTGTTTTTT
TRBJ2-3 TRBV7-8 - - CASSLVGDTQYF TGTGCCAGCAGCTTAGTCGGAGATACGCAGTATTTT
TRBJ2-3 TRBV4-1 TRBD1 - CASSPMPGGDTDTQYF TGCGCCAGCAGCCCAATGCCAGGGGGAGACACAGATACGCAGTATTTT